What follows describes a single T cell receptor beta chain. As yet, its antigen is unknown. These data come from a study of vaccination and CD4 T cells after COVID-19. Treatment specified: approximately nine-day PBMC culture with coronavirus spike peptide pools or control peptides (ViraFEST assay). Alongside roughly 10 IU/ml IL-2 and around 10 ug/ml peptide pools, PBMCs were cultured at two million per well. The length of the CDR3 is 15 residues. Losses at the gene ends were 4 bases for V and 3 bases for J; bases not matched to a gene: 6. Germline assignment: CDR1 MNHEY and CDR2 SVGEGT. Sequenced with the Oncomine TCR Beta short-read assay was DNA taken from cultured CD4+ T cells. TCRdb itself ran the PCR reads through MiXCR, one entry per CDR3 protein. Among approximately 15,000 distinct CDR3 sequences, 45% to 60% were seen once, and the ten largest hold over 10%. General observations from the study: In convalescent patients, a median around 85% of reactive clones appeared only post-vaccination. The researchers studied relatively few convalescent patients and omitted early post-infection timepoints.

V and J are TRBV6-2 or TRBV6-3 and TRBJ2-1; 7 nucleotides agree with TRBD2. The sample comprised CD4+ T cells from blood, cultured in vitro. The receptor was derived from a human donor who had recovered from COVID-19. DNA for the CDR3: TGTGCCAGCAGTTGGGACTACCTGGGCTACAATGAGCAGTTCTTC. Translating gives CASSWDYLGYNEQFF.